A selection of T cell receptor beta chains follows, all from one sample in a study of T cell responses to AZD1222 COVID-19 vaccine. Method: immunoSEQ multiplex PCR; TCRdb's copy keeps in-frame clones and lacks some. The table records more than 85,000 clones, approximately 85% of them present only once. This material consisted of peripheral blood, taken on day 0 of MenACWY control vaccination. All receptors come from an adult in good health. The CDR3 runs from the conserved cysteine through the conserved F or W. A D gene is named only where the DNA matches it firmly. Where a row states a size, it is once, few, many or the class of an expanded clone; other rows omit it.

V: TRBV4-1
D: -
J: TRBJ1-1
size: -
CDR3: CASSQEWGKANTEAFF
DNA: TGCGCCAGCAGCCAAGAGTGGGGCAAGGCGAACACTGAAGCTTTCTTT

V: TRBV5-1
D: -
J: TRBJ2-3
size: -
CDR3: CASSLESPTDTQYF
DNA: TGCGCCAGCAGCTTGGAAAGCCCCACAGATACGCAGTATTTT

V: TRBV7-8
D: -
J: TRBJ2-1
size: -
CDR3: CASSPGQSYNEQFF
DNA: TGTGCCAGCAGCCCGGGTCAATCATACAATGAGCAGTTCTTC

V: TRBV10-3
D: -
J: TRBJ1-3
size: -
CDR3: CAIRGTGNTIYF
DNA: TGTGCCATCAGGGGAACTGGAAACACCATATATTTT

V: TRBV19
D: TRBD1
J: TRBJ1-1
size: once
CDR3: CASSMGQGNTEAFF
DNA: TGTGCCAGTAGTATGGGACAGGGGAACACTGAAGCTTTCTTT

V: TRBV7-3
D: -
J: TRBJ2-2
size: -
CDR3: CASSLQAMAGELFF
DNA: TGTGCCAGCAGCTTACAGGCCATGGCCGGGGAGCTGTTTTTT

V: TRBV5-1
D: -
J: TRBJ1-3
size: -
CDR3: CASSLGDRLGNTIYF
DNA: TGCGCCAGCAGCTTGGGAGACAGACTTGGAAACACCATATATTTT

V: TRBV6-5
D: -
J: TRBJ2-1
size: -
CDR3: CASSYSNLGYNEQFF
DNA: TGTGCCAGCAGTTACTCGAACCTCGGATACAATGAGCAGTTCTTC

V: TRBV30
D: -
J: TRBJ1-2
size: -
CDR3: CAWSPPQATGYTF
DNA: TGTGCCTGGAGTCCTCCGCAGGCGACTGGCTACACCTTC

V: TRBV28
D: -
J: TRBJ2-7
size: -
CDR3: CASSRNSYEQYF
DNA: TGTGCCAGCAGCAGAAATTCCTACGAGCAGTACTTC

V: TRBV4-2
D: -
J: TRBJ2-1
size: -
CDR3: CASSRPTWGIGSNEQFF
DNA: TGTGCCAGCAGCCGACCCACGTGGGGAATCGGGTCCAATGAGCAGTTCTTC

V: TRBV6-2/TRBV6-3
D: -
J: TRBJ1-2
size: once
CDR3: CASSRGRANYGYTF
DNA: TGTGCCAGCAGCCGGGGACGGGCCAACTATGGCTACACCTTC

V: TRBV28
D: TRBD1
J: TRBJ1-1
size: -
CDR3: CASSLGQGKTEAFF
DNA: TGTGCCAGCAGTCTGGGACAGGGTAAAACTGAAGCTTTCTTT

V: TRBV5-1
D: TRBD1
J: TRBJ2-7
size: -
CDR3: CASSSRTGGGDEQYF
DNA: TGCGCCAGCAGTTCTCGGACAGGGGGCGGCGACGAGCAGTACTTC

V: TRBV5-4
D: -
J: TRBJ2-5
size: -
CDR3: CASSLETGFQETQYF
DNA: TGTGCCAGCAGCTTGGAGACAGGCTTCCAAGAGACCCAGTACTTC

V: TRBV11-3
D: -
J: TRBJ2-3
size: -
CDR3: CASSLEESDTQYF
DNA: TGTGCCAGCAGCTTAGAGGAGAGCGATACGCAGTATTTT

V: TRBV4-3
D: TRBD1
J: TRBJ2-3
size: -
CDR3: CASSQQGANTDTQYF
DNA: TGCGCCAGCAGCCAACAGGGGGCGAACACAGATACGCAGTATTTT

V: TRBV4-1
D: TRBD1
J: TRBJ1-6
size: once
CDR3: CASSHPGGSHSPLHF
DNA: TGCGCCAGCAGCCACCCAGGGGGATCCCATTCACCCCTCCACTTT

V: TRBV3-1/TRBV3-2
D: -
J: TRBJ1-4
size: -
CDR3: CASSQILSGVGEKLFF
DNA: TGTGCCAGCAGCCAGATCCTCAGTGGGGTGGGCGAAAAACTGTTTTTT

V: TRBV12-3/TRBV12-4
D: -
J: TRBJ2-7
size: -
CDR3: CASSLGSFYEQYF
DNA: TGTGCCAGCAGTTTAGGGTCTTTTTACGAGCAGTACTTC

V: TRBV6-2/TRBV6-3
D: TRBD2
J: TRBJ2-7
size: many
CDR3: CASRRGTSNEQYF
DNA: TGTGCCAGCCGCCGGGGGACTAGCAACGAGCAGTACTTC

V: TRBV4-3
D: -
J: TRBJ1-2
size: -
CDR3: CASSQAGGKDGYTF
DNA: TGCGCCAGCAGCCAAGCTGGAGGGAAGGATGGCTACACCTTC

V: TRBV7-9
D: -
J: TRBJ2-1
size: -
CDR3: CASSPPTGGRLNEQFF
DNA: TGTGCCAGCAGCCCGCCCACGGGGGGCCGGTTGAATGAGCAGTTCTTC

V: TRBV5-6
D: -
J: TRBJ2-2
size: few
CDR3: CASSFAGELFF
DNA: TGTGCCAGCAGCTTCGCCGGGGAGCTGTTTTTT

V: TRBV28
D: -
J: TRBJ2-1
size: -
CDR3: CASKVPQLGPYNEQFF
DNA: TGTGCCAGCAAGGTTCCACAACTAGGACCTTACAATGAGCAGTTCTTC

V: TRBV6-5
D: -
J: TRBJ1-2
size: -
CDR3: CASSRDLTTYGGYTF
DNA: TGTGCCAGCAGCAGGGACCTGACCACGTACGGTGGCTACACCTTC

V: TRBV11-3
D: TRBD1
J: TRBJ2-7
size: -
CDR3: CASSHRDRPYEQYF
DNA: TGTGCCAGCAGCCACCGGGACAGGCCCTACGAGCAGTACTTC

V: TRBV30
D: -
J: TRBJ2-1
size: -
CDR3: CAWSVQHRFF
DNA: TGTGCCTGGAGTGTACAACACCGGTTCTTC

V: TRBV18
D: TRBD1
J: TRBJ1-4
size: -
CDR3: CASSPTGGEKLFF
DNA: TGTGCCAGCTCACCAACAGGGGGCGAAAAACTGTTTTTT

V: TRBV29-1
D: -
J: TRBJ1-5
size: -
CDR3: CSARDSNQPQHF
DNA: TGCAGCGCACGTGATAGCAATCAGCCCCAGCATTTT

V: TRBV5-4
D: -
J: TRBJ1-5
size: -
CDR3: CASSVDRTNQPQHF
DNA: TGTGCCAGCAGCGTCGACAGGACGAATCAGCCCCAGCATTTT

V: TRBV28
D: -
J: TRBJ2-7
size: many
CDR3: CASSFPTYEQYF
DNA: TGTGCCAGCAGTTTCCCGACATACGAGCAGTACTTC

V: TRBV15
D: -
J: TRBJ1-2
size: -
CDR3: CATRNRVGGYTF
DNA: TGTGCCACCAGGAACAGGGTTGGGGGCTACACCTTC

V: TRBV7-2
D: -
J: TRBJ2-7
size: -
CDR3: CASSLVPGPYEQYF
DNA: TGTGCCAGCAGCTTAGTCCCTGGGCCCTACGAGCAGTACTTC

V: TRBV7-2
D: TRBD1
J: TRBJ1-2
size: -
CDR3: CASSLPGTETYGYTF
DNA: TGTGCCAGCAGCTTACCCGGGACAGAGACCTATGGCTACACCTTC

V: TRBV27
D: TRBD1
J: TRBJ1-2
size: once
CDR3: CASSPRRDRVGGYTF
DNA: TGTGCCAGCAGCCCACGCCGGGACAGGGTCGGTGGCTACACCTTC

V: TRBV7-9
D: -
J: TRBJ1-4
size: -
CDR3: CASSERTDNEKLFF
DNA: TGTGCCAGCAGCGAGAGGACTGATAATGAAAAACTGTTTTTT

V: TRBV6-5
D: -
J: TRBJ2-1
size: -
CDR3: CASSSNNEQFF
DNA: TGTGCCAGCAGTTCAAACAATGAGCAGTTCTTC

V: TRBV7-2
D: -
J: TRBJ1-6
size: -
CDR3: CASSLVGTGNSPLHF
DNA: TGTGCCAGCAGCTTAGTGGGGACCGGCAATTCACCCCTCCACTTT

V: TRBV5-1
D: -
J: TRBJ2-1
size: once
CDR3: CASSLSGDNYNEQFF
DNA: TGCGCCAGCAGCTTGTCGGGGGACAACTACAATGAGCAGTTCTTC

V: TRBV27
D: -
J: TRBJ1-1
size: -
CDR3: CASSPSLGTEAFF
DNA: TGTGCCAGCAGTCCTTCGCTGGGGACTGAAGCTTTCTTT

V: TRBV5-1
D: TRBD2
J: TRBJ2-5
size: -
CDR3: CASSHTLSSGGSIRETQYF
DNA: TGCGCCAGCAGCCACACTCTGTCTAGCGGGGGTTCCATCCGGGAGACCCAGTACTTC

V: TRBV21-1
D: -
J: TRBJ1-1
size: once
CDR3: CASSLTGGKVDTEAFF
DNA: TGTGCCAGCAGCCTTACGGGGGGCAAGGTCGACACTGAAGCTTTCTTT

V: TRBV15
D: -
J: TRBJ1-5
size: few
CDR3: CATSLQGNQPQHF
DNA: TGTGCCACCAGCCTCCAGGGCAATCAGCCCCAGCATTTT

V: TRBV7-9
D: -
J: TRBJ2-7
size: -
CDR3: CASSLGEASYEQYF
DNA: TGTGCCAGCAGCTTAGGTGAAGCATCCTACGAGCAGTACTTC

V: TRBV7-2
D: -
J: TRBJ1-2
size: -
CDR3: CASSLSYVNYGYTF
DNA: TGTGCCAGCAGCTTATCCTACGTAAACTATGGCTACACCTTC